The 5 T cell receptor beta chains reported below all come from one sample, sequenced in a study of control samples from healthy donors and cancer patients. Data came from immunoSEQ multiplex PCR; TCRdb stores just in-frame clones and leaves some out. This repertoire shows tens of thousands of clones, roughly nine tenths found once; its top ten account for about 10%. Sequencing input: PBMCs. These receptors all stem from a woman in her 50s with colorectal cancer.

The chain couples TRBV15 to TRBJ2-5; 8 positions agree with TRBD1. The V gene's germline CDR1 is LNHNV and CDR2 YYDKDF (reference sequence). The CDR3 spans 18 residues. The ends lost 1 base at V and 4 bases at J; junction bases unmatched: 14. CDR3 protein: CATSRAWGVAGGGETQYF. Written as DNA, the CDR3 is TGTGCCACCAGCAGAGCCTGGGGGGTCGCAGGGGGCGGAGAGACCCAGTACTTC.

The chain joins TRBV5-8 to TRBJ2-2; the D gene could be TRBD1 or TRBD2 (5 bases each). V was clipped by 1 base and J by 2 bases, with 21 bases between them. The CDR3 spans 19 residues. Looked up from germline, CDR1 is SGHTS and CDR2 is YDEGEE. The CDR3 nucleotides are TGTGCCAGCAGCTTGCCGGGACGGGCACCGCTCAAAAACACCGGGGAGCTGTTTTTT. Translation: CASSLPGRAPLKNTGELFF.

J is TRBJ1-6 and V is TRBV14; possibly TRBD1 for D (6 bases). Germline CDR1 reads SGHDN; CDR2 reads FVKESK. V dropped 4 bases and J dropped 8 bases, with 15 bases sitting between them. The CDR3 length is 15 residues. The CDR3 DNA sequence: TGTGCCAGCAGCCCTGGGGGGGCATGGGATTCACCCCTCCACTTT. This gives the protein CASSPGGAWDSPLHF.

This clone has only one observation. The chain links TRBV6-1 to TRBJ2-7, with TRBD1 identical over 7 bases. Germline CDR1 MNHNS, CDR2 SASEGT. CDR3 length: 15 amino acids. J was trimmed by 3 bases and V by 2 bases; bases with no gene match: 7. CDR3 loop: CASSERQGSIYEQYV. The CDR3 coding sequence is TGTGCCAGCAGTGAAAGACAGGGATCTATCTACGAGCAGTACGTC.

This chain connects TRBV15 to TRBJ2-2; D is uncertain. The V and J ends lost 4 bases and 5 bases respectively, with 5 bases between them. Germline-derived CDR1 and CDR2 are LNHNV and YYDKDF (reference sequence). There are 12 residues in the CDR3. The CDR3 DNA reads as TGTGCCACCAGCACCGAGACCGGGGAGCTGTTTTTT. Translation gives CATSTETGELFF.